One and the same sample provided the 20 T cell receptor beta chains below, sequenced in a study of PD-L1 blockade in urothelial cancer. Clones were sequenced by immunoSEQ multiplex PCR, and TCRdb holds only the in-frame ones, with some missing. The sample lists over 75,000 clones, around 85% occurring once. As for time point: pretreatment peripheral blood. The sequencing here drew on PBMCs, taken around atezolizumab (anti-PD-L1) treatment. These receptors originate from a man between 60 and 75 years old with urothelial cancer.

CDR3 sequence (DNA): TGTGCCAGCAGCGGAAACAGGGCGGTGGGCGAAAAACTGTTTTTT. Its translation is CASSGNRAVGEKLFF. This chain uses TRBV7-2 with TRBJ1-4; possible D gene TRBD1, 6 bases. V lost 5 bases and J lost 8, with 18 bases in between. Germline CDR1 reads SGHTA; CDR2 reads FQGNSA. This CDR3 has 15 amino acids.

The chain uses TRBV6-1 and TRBJ1-1; 8 nucleotides match TRBD1. Germline CDR1 reads MNHNS; CDR2 reads SASEGT. There are 14 residues in the CDR3. The J segment lost 1 base and the V segment lost 4 bases, leaving 2 bases of the junction unmatched. For the CDR3, the DNA is TGTGCCAGCAGTGGGGACAGGCGGAACACTGAAGCTTTCTTT. It is translated as CASSGDRRNTEAFF.

The CDR3 nucleotides are TGTGCCAGCAGGCAGGGGGACTCCTACGAGCAGTACTTC. Residues: CASRQGDSYEQYF. This chain connects TRBV2 to TRBJ2-7; 7 positions agree with TRBD1. Germline CDR1 SNHLY, CDR2 FYNNEI. The CDR3 spans 13 residues. V gave up 6 bases and J gave up 0 bases; unmatched junction bases: 2.

This chain joins TRBV28 and TRBJ1-1, with a tentative D call TRBD1 (6 bases). The CDR3 is 15 residues long. Trimming removed 6 bases at V and 5 bases at J, with 19 bases between. Germline CDR1 MDHEN, CDR2 SYDVKM. Written as DNA, the CDR3 is TGTGCCAGCAGAACCACAGGGAGAGGAAAAACTGAAGCTTTCTTT. It encodes CASRTTGRGKTEAFF.

J is TRBJ1-1 and V is TRBV9; possible D gene TRBD1, 5 bases. CDR3 length equals 13 residues. Per the germline V gene, CDR1 is SGDLS and CDR2 is YYNGEE. With 4 bases removed from V and 5 bases from J, the gap between germline ends came to 12 bases. The CDR3 loop reads CASSSLGGTEAFF. The CDR3 coding sequence is TGTGCCAGCAGCTCCCTCGGGGGTACTGAAGCTTTCTTT.

The chain links TRBV9 to TRBJ2-5, with D possibly TRBD1 on 6 matching bases. The CDR3 covers 13 residues. V was pared by 0 bases and J by 5 bases, with 8 bases between. Germline loops: CDR1 SGDLS, CDR2 YYNGEE. CDR3 in DNA: TGTGCCAGCAGCGTAGGAACAGGGGAGACCCAGTACTTC. This gives the protein CASSVGTGETQYF. Supplemented by reference TRBV9 and TRBJ2-5, the full variable domain reads DSGVTQTPKHLITATGQRVTLRCSPRSGDLSVYWYQQSLDQGLQFLIQYYNGEERAKGNILERFSAQQFPDLHSELNLSSLELGDSALYFCASSVGTGETQYFGPGTRLLVL.

The chain carries TRBV19 and TRBJ1-3; tentative D call: TRBD1 (6 bases). CDR1 is LNHDA and CDR2 is SQIVND in the germline V gene (reference sequence). This CDR3 is 13 amino acids long. With 9 bases removed from V and 0 bases from J, the gap between germline ends came to 9 bases. For the CDR3, the DNA is TGTGCCAGCCGGGACACCTCTGGAAACACCATATATTTT. Translating it yields CASRDTSGNTIYF.

This chain connects TRBV5-1 to TRBJ1-6; D is unclear. Germline loops: CDR1 SGHRS, CDR2 YFSETQ. This CDR3 is 15 amino acids long. With 5 bases removed from V and 9 bases from J, the gap between germline ends came to 18 bases. The CDR3 nucleotides read TGCGCCAGCAGTCAGGATGGCCTTTTCCTTTCACCCCTCCACTTT. Its translation is CASSQDGLFLSPLHF.

The chain has TRBV19 and TRBJ2-1; maybe TRBD1 (5 bases). The germline V gene has CDR1 LNHDA and CDR2 SQIVND (reference sequence). V was shortened by 4 bases and J by 7 bases, with 14 bases between the two germline ends. The length of the CDR3 is 14 residues. The CDR3 region is CASSTSRTKNEQFF. CDR3 nucleotides: TGTGCCAGTAGTACAAGCCGGACAAAAAATGAGCAGTTCTTC.

A few counts support this clone. The rearrangement uses TRBV28 and TRBJ2-3, with D perhaps matching TRBD2 (5 bases). Germline-derived CDR1 and CDR2 are MDHEN and SYDVKM. Between the trimmed V and J ends, which lost 5 bases and 2 bases, there was a span of 11 bases. This CDR3 has 14 amino acids. The CDR3 DNA reads TGTGCCAGCAGTCTCCCGGGATTCACAGATACGCAGTATTTT. It yields the protein CASSLPGFTDTQYF.

CDR3 coding DNA: TGCGCCAGCAGGGCTAGCGGGTTCGAAGGTCGAGAGACCCAGTACTTC. It translates to CASRASGFEGRETQYF. The chain is built from TRBV4-1 and TRBJ2-5; 8 bases match TRBD2. Unmatched junction bases numbered 13, after V lost 6 bases and J lost 4 bases. CDR1 and CDR2 (germline): MGHRA, YSYEKL. CDR3 length: 16 residues.

This chain connects TRBV5-1 to TRBJ1-5; no firm D call. The germline V gene has CDR1 SGHRS and CDR2 YFSETQ. The length of the CDR3 is 15 residues. Trimming shortened V by 0 bases and J by 4 bases, and 11 bases separated the two germline ends. The CDR3 DNA follows: TGCGCCAGCAGCTTGGGAACAGCCCGAAATCAGCCCCAGCATTTT. The encoded protein is CASSLGTARNQPQHF.

V usage is TRBV6-1 and J usage is TRBJ2-6, with D unclear. CDR1 is MNHNS, CDR2 SASEGT, per germline. The CDR3 consists of 13 residues. Deletions cut 7 bases from V and 3 bases from J, with 7 bases between. In DNA, the CDR3 is TGTGCCAGCAACCGGGTTGGGGCCAACGTCCTGACTTTC. Its translation: CASNRVGANVLTF.

The rearrangement joins TRBV5-4 to TRBJ2-7; 7 bases match TRBD2. CDR3 size: 13 residues. V lost 7 bases to trimming and J lost 3 bases; unmatched junction nucleotides: 7. The germline CDR1 and CDR2 sequences are SGHNT and YYREEE (reference sequence). Here the CDR3 DNA reads TGTGCCAGCGGACCGGGACTACTCTACGAGCAGTACTTC. It encodes CASGPGLLYEQYF.

In its sample, this clone was seen once. The rearrangement uses TRBV19 and TRBJ2-3; 9 positions match TRBD2. Looked up from germline, CDR1 is LNHDA and CDR2 is SQIVND (reference sequence). The length of the CDR3 is 19 residues. J lost 5 bases, V lost 2 bases, and 17 bases had no gene match. This CDR3 reads CASSITRSLAGRAGDTQYF. The CDR3 DNA follows: TGTGCCAGTAGTATAACCAGGAGCCTAGCGGGGAGGGCTGGAGATACGCAGTATTTT.

The V gene is TRBV11-2, the J gene TRBJ1-5; 11 nucleotides line up with TRBD1. Germline V gives CDR1 SGHAT, CDR2 FQNNGV. Trimming at V came to 4 bases and at J to 6 bases, leaving 5 bases not matched to a gene. The CDR3 sequence is 15 residues long. CDR3 in amino acids: CASSWTGGATQPQHF. CDR3 sequence (DNA): TGTGCCAGCAGCTGGACAGGGGGCGCTACTCAGCCCCAGCATTTT.

The gene calls are TRBV15 and TRBJ2-2; 10 nucleotides agree with TRBD2. The germline CDR1 and CDR2 sequences are LNHNV and YYDKDF (reference sequence). With V trimmed by 3 bases and J by 6 bases, 7 bases remained unmatched. This CDR3 spans 16 amino acids. CDR3 sequence (DNA): TGTGCCACCAGCAGGAAAAGACTAGCGGGCGCCGGGGAGCTGTTTTTT. This encodes CATSRKRLAGAGELFF.

The chain has TRBV2 and TRBJ1-5; the match to TRBD1 covers 8 bases. The CDR3 runs 14 residues. V shed 6 bases and J 5 bases; nucleotides not matched to a gene: 6. CDR1 and CDR2 (germline): SNHLY, FYNNEI. Here the CDR3 DNA reads TGTGCCAGCAGACCAGGGGGCGCAGATCAGCCCCAGCATTTT. The encoded protein is CASRPGGADQPQHF.

The rearrangement uses TRBV10-1 and TRBJ2-5; D is ambiguous. The CDR3 contains 13 residues. Germline assignment: CDR1 WNHNN and CDR2 SYGVQD (reference sequence). Trimming took 2 bases from V and 1 from J, leaving 5 bases between them. CDR3 sequence reads: CASSEGGQETQYF. Written as DNA, the CDR3 is TGCGCCAGCAGTGAGGGCGGCCAAGAGACCCAGTACTTC.

The J gene is TRBJ1-5, the V gene TRBV19; D not resolved. Trimming stripped 4 bases from V and 1 base from J, with 11 bases between. The CDR3 is 15 amino acids. Germline V gives CDR1 LNHDA, CDR2 SQIVND (reference sequence). The CDR3 bases are TGTGCCAGTAGTAATAAACAGAGAAGCAATCAGCCCCAGCATTTT. It is translated as CASSNKQRSNQPQHF.